This T cell receptor beta chain was profiled in a study of blood T cell repertoires in COVID-19 (dated by TCRdb to the early 2020s). In the study overall: Samples covering the acute and convalescent phases of COVID-19 were provided by collaborators in the United States, Italy and Spain. The prospective study material was composed of cDNA or gDNA derived from T cells, B-cell-depleted T cells, or PBMCs. Subjects who had been exposed to COVID-19, were actively infected with it, or had recovered from it provided the deeply sampled blood TCRbeta repertoires that made up the dataset. A freely available public database, intended as a resource for researchers studying the immune response to SARS-CoV-2, is where the repertoires were released. Samples came from the ongoing ImmuneRACE study (first 160 participants) plus 1,254 subjects from 6 global collaborators. The sample metadata nearly always contained a de-identified subject ID, COVID-19 status, age in years and sex. Where available, HLA class I and class II types were taken from metadata supplied by the sample provider and were not determined by assay-based typing.

The study at large found these results: The quantity of clinical and demographic metadata differed by source and by participant and was supplied without curation.

Unmatched junction bases come to 2, with V trimmed by 2 bases and J by 2 bases. Counted from cysteine to phenylalanine, this CDR3 has 15 amino acids. The read is trimmed to its CDR3 DNA, 45 bases read in frame from base 1. According to the germline V gene (reference sequence), CDR1 reads LNHDA and CDR2 reads SQIVND. One collaborating source in Seattle enrolled patients while the patients were actively infected and followed the patients over time throughout the course of disease. Each collaborating institution followed its own protocols to collect whole blood in K2EDTA tubes. For TCRbeta analysis, collaborators shipped samples as frozen whole blood, isolated PBMCs, or DNA extracted from either of those sample types. The immunoSEQ Assay, a bias-controlled multiplex PCR, was used to amplify TCRbeta CDR3 regions from genomic DNA. The original pipeline was this. The number of nucleated cells in each sample was estimated by amplification of reference gene primers within the assay. To quantify the absolute abundance of each unique TCRbeta CDR3 rearrangement, sequence reads were collapsed and filtered. For each sample, productive Simpson clonality was calculated as the square root of Simpson's diversity index across productive rearrangements. TCRdb took over this immuneACCESS table, retaining in-frame rearrangements with V and J assigned. Such tables are incomplete; in checked studies, under half of the missing clones stem from an unresolved V gene, and the remainder is unexplained. D and trimming come from the DNA, and the V and J calls and clone size come from that table. Within this sample are 150,000 to 170,000 clones, with roughly four fifths of them counted one time only. The top ten clonotypes cover 12% of the sample.

A word on this clone: No cognate antigen has been identified for it. No much larger clone exists at a distance of one base, and base qualities are not known.

This sequence uses TRBV19 and TRBJ2-1, and 8 junction bases match TRBD1. The sample comprised peripheral blood. This receptor was obtained from an older woman with COVID-19, enrolled during active disease. CDR3 protein: CASSIQGAAYNEQFF. The DNA reads as follows: TGTGCCAGTAGTATACAGGGGGCAGCCTACAATGAGCAGTTCTTC.